A single sample gave rise to the 28 T cell receptor beta chains below, sequenced in a study of radiotherapy plus CTLA-4 blockade in lung cancer. Here immunoSEQ multiplex PCR was the method, and the copy in TCRdb shows in-frame clones only, minus some. The sample shows about 73,000 clones, around 87% of them seen only once. The source material was peripheral blood, sampled from a patient treated with radiotherapy plus ipilimumab. The receptors here all came from a human donor with non-small cell lung cancer that progressed on radiotherapy plus ipilimumab.

With respect to this clone: The limits of the CDR3 on the DNA are not certain, so only TCRdb's listed CDR3 is given. The V and J genes are TRBV12-1 and TRBJ2-7; the listed D gene, TRBD2, was not tested against the DNA. TRBV12-1 is a pseudogene. The CDR3 is 19 residues long, ends included. CDR3 loop: CASNYSCGGRVEITYEQYV.

This chain uses TRBV7-9 with TRBJ2-1; a weak D match, TRBD2 (5 bases). The CDR3 consists of 13 residues. Germline V CDR1 and CDR2: SEHNR, FQNEAQ (reference sequence). With 8 bases removed from V and 12 bases from J, the gap between germline ends came to 20 bases. The DNA for the CDR3 is TGTGCCAGCGGGCCGCCGAGGTGGGAGTTGCAGTTCTTC. Translated: CASGPPRWELQFF. The variable domain in full, completed from reference TRBV7-9 and TRBJ2-1, reads DTGVSQNPRHKITKRGQNVTFRCDPISEHNRLYWYRQTLGQGPEFLTYFQNEAQLEKSRLLSDRFSAERPKGSFSTLEIQRTEQGDSAMYLCASGPPRWELQFFGPGTRLTVL.

The chain joins TRBV2 to TRBJ2-1; D gene unclear. Germline values: CDR1 SNHLY, CDR2 FYNNEI. V was trimmed by 5 bases and J by 2 bases, leaving 1 base between them. The CDR3 covers 11 residues. The CDR3 loop is CASSTYNEQFF. The CDR3 bases are TGTGCCAGCAGTACCTACAATGAGCAGTTCTTC.

The chain joins TRBV5-1 to TRBJ1-4, with D uncertain. Trimming took off 2 bases at V and 1 base at J, with 6 bases between the two ends. Germline CDR1 reads SGHRS; CDR2 reads YFSETQ. The CDR3 consists of 14 residues. The CDR3 loop is CASSFMGTNEKLFF. The CDR3 DNA reads as TGCGCCAGCAGCTTCATGGGAACTAATGAAAAACTGTTTTTT.

This clone was found once. This chain connects TRBV5-1 to TRBJ2-4; D gene ambiguous. CDR3 length: 11 residues. V was clipped by 0 bases and J by 8 bases, with 3 bases between them. The germline V gene encodes CDR1 SGHRS and CDR2 YFSETQ. CDR3 loop: CASSLGDIQYF. CDR3 in DNA: TGCGCCAGCAGCTTGGGTGACATTCAGTACTTC.

This clone occurred a few times. The J gene is TRBJ1-2, the V gene TRBV6-1; 7 bases align to TRBD1. Trimming cost V 6 bases and J 8 bases; bases outside gene matches: 6. Per germline, CDR1 MNHNS and CDR2 SASEGT. The CDR3 is 12 residues long. The CDR3 here is CASSYVGQGYTF. DNA for the CDR3: TGTGCCAGCAGCTACGTGGGACAGGGCTACACCTTC.

This rearrangement joins TRBV30 to TRBJ1-5; D remains ambiguous. Germline CDR1 and CDR2: GTSNPN and SVGIG (reference sequence). The ends were cut back, 2 bases at V and 0 bases at J, with 8 bases in the middle. CDR3 length equals 14 residues. The CDR3 DNA follows: TGTGCCTGGAGTAGTACTGATAGCAATCAGCCCCAGCATTTT. It is translated as CAWSSTDSNQPQHF.

The CDR3 reads CASRGQGPVYEQYF. Here the CDR3 DNA reads TGTGCCAGCAGGGGGCAGGGCCCTGTCTACGAGCAGTACTTC. The chain uses TRBV6-6 and TRBJ2-5, with D possibly matching TRBD1 (5 bases). The tail of the sequence fits TRBJ2-7 better, so the J call may be wrong. Germline V gene lookup returns CDR1 MNHNY and CDR2 SVGAGI (reference sequence). The CDR3 consists of 14 residues.

The chain is built from TRBV6-5 and TRBJ2-6; D remains ambiguous. Per germline, CDR1 MNHEY and CDR2 SVGAGI. The CDR3 is made up of 15 amino acids. Between the trimmed V and J ends, which lost 6 bases and 4 bases, there was a span of 13 bases. In nucleotides, the CDR3 is TGTGCCAGCAGAATACATGCCCCCGGGGCCAACGTCCTGACTTTC. It translates to CASRIHAPGANVLTF.

This clone was seen once. The chain carries TRBV29-1 and TRBJ1-2, with 7 bases identical to TRBD1. This CDR3 is built from 12 residues. With V trimmed by 6 bases and J by 8 bases, 9 bases remained unmatched. The germline V gene has CDR1 SQVTM and CDR2 ANQGSEA. The CDR3 is CSVVTGVEGYTF. In DNA form, the CDR3 reads TGCAGCGTGGTTACAGGGGTCGAAGGCTACACCTTC.

The chain has TRBV9 and TRBJ2-3; TRBD2 is a possible D gene (5 bases). V was pared by 0 bases and J by 6 bases, with 11 bases between. Germline V gives CDR1 SGDLS, CDR2 YYNGEE. CDR3 size: 14 residues. The DNA of the CDR3 is TGTGCCAGCAGCGTAGCGGGGAGTGTGGATACGCAGTATTTT. It encodes CASSVAGSVDTQYF.

The chain couples TRBV6-5 to TRBJ2-1; 8 bases are shared with TRBD2. V was clipped by 0 bases and J by 15 bases; unmatched bases: 7. This CDR3 has 13 residues. Germline CDR1 reads MNHEY; CDR2 reads SVGAGI. In DNA form, the CDR3 reads TGTGCCAGCAGTTACTCGGTAGCGGGATCCCCGTTCTTC. Translating gives CASSYSVAGSPFF.

The chain links TRBV19 to TRBJ2-5, with 7 bases identical to TRBD1. Trimming removed 5 bases from V and 2 bases from J; junction bases left unmatched: 5. The germline gives CDR1 LNHDA, CDR2 SQIVND (reference sequence). The CDR3 consists of 14 residues. For the CDR3, the DNA is TGTGCCAGTAGTCCCCGGGACAGACAAGAGACCCAGTACTTC. Translation: CASSPRDRQETQYF. Based on the CDR3 plus reference TRBV19 and TRBJ2-5, the full variable domain is DGGITQSPKYLFRKEGQNVTLSCEQNLNHDAMYWYRQDPGQGLRLIYYSQIVNDFQKGDIAEGYSVSREKKESFPLTVTSAQKNPTAFYLCASSPRDRQETQYFGPGTRLLVL.

This clone has at least ten counts. The chain has TRBV7-9 and TRBJ2-7; the D call may be TRBD1 or TRBD2 (5 bases each). The CDR3 has 15 residues. Deletions cut 2 bases from V and 4 bases from J, with 15 bases between. CDR1 and CDR2 (germline): SEHNR, FQNEAQ (reference sequence). CDR3 nucleotide sequence: TGTGCCAGCAGCTTATTACGAGAGGGGTTATACGAGCAGTACTTC. Protein product: CASSLLREGLYEQYF.

The rearrangement uses TRBV5-1 and TRBJ2-3; D is unclear. CDR1 and CDR2 (germline): SGHRS, YFSETQ. The CDR3 runs 12 residues. Trimming stripped 3 bases from V and 2 bases from J, with 4 bases between. For the CDR3, the DNA is TGCGCCAGCAGCTGGGACACAGATACGCAGTATTTT. Amino acids: CASSWDTDTQYF.

V gene TRBV9 combines with J gene TRBJ2-1; D is possibly TRBD2 (6 bases). Trimming removed 0 bases from V and 0 bases from J, with 19 bases in between. The length of the CDR3 is 19 residues. Germline-derived CDR1 and CDR2 are SGDLS and YYNGEE. CDR3 region: CASSVVELAGPSSYNEQFF. CDR3 coding DNA: TGTGCCAGCAGCGTAGTGGAGTTGGCGGGGCCAAGCTCCTACAATGAGCAGTTCTTC. Full variable domain (outside the CDR3, taken from reference TRBV9 and TRBJ2-1): DSGVTQTPKHLITATGQRVTLRCSPRSGDLSVYWYQQSLDQGLQFLIQYYNGEERAKGNILERFSAQQFPDLHSELNLSSLELGDSALYFCASSVVELAGPSSYNEQFFGPGTRLTVL.

V and J are TRBV11-2 and TRBJ1-2, with a weak D call TRBD1 (6 bases). V lost 4 bases and J lost 3, with 9 bases in between. The CDR3 spans 13 residues. Germline CDR1 is SGHAT and CDR2 is FQNNGV. The CDR3 bases are TGTGCCAGCAGCTCGGGGGGCTACTATGGCTACACCTTC. Residues: CASSSGGYYGYTF.

To note about this clone: This same CDR3 is encoded by further DNA sequences in the sample. V usage is TRBV2 and J usage is TRBJ2-1, with D perhaps assigned TRBD1 or TRBD2 (7 bases each). V was shortened by 9 bases and J by 7 bases, with 13 bases between the two germline ends. This CDR3 contains 12 residues. Per germline, CDR1 SNHLY and CDR2 FYNNEI. As DNA, the CDR3 is TGTGCCAGTTCAGGGGGAGGGAATGAGCAGTTCTTC. The encoded protein is CASSGGGNEQFF. The complete variable domain, with remaining parts taken from reference TRBV2 and TRBJ2-1, reads EPEVTQTPSHQVTQMGQEVILRCVPISNHLYFYWYRQILGQKVEFLVSFYNNEISEKSEIFDDQFSVERPDGSNFTLKIRSTKLEDSAMYFCASSGGGNEQFFGPGTRLTVL.

The chain recombines TRBV7-3 with TRBJ1-1; the match to TRBD1 covers 10 bases. Germline V lookup: CDR1 SGHTA, CDR2 FQGTGA. The length of the CDR3 is 13 residues. The J segment lost 12 bases and the V segment lost 4 bases, leaving 8 bases of the junction unmatched. As DNA, the CDR3 is TGTGCCAGCAGCTCCCGACAGGGGGCAGTGACTTTCTTT. Translated, it gives CASSSRQGAVTFF.

The rearrangement joins TRBV30 to TRBJ2-7; a weak D match, TRBD1 (5 bases). V was clipped by 0 bases and J by 5 bases, with 11 bases between them. This CDR3 has 13 amino acids. The V gene's germline CDR1 is GTSNPN and CDR2 SVGIG (reference sequence). CDR3 sequence (DNA): TGTGCCTGGAGTGTAAAGGGGTCCCACGAGCAGTACTTC. It translates to CAWSVKGSHEQYF.

The gene calls are TRBV30 and TRBJ1-4, with unresolved D. The CDR3 is 12 amino acids. Germline-derived CDR1 and CDR2 are GTSNPN and SVGIG (reference sequence). V was clipped by 4 bases and J by 3 bases, with 6 bases between them. CDR3 amino acids: CAWTRANEKLFF. CDR3 nucleotides: TGTGCCTGGACTCGAGCTAATGAAAAACTGTTTTTT.

This clone was detected ten times or more. This sequence joins TRBV6-1 and TRBJ1-4; maybe TRBD1 (6 bases). The CDR3 is made up of 15 amino acids. The germline V gene encodes CDR1 MNHNS and CDR2 SASEGT. V lost 6 bases, J lost 4 bases, and 15 bases lay in between. The DNA of the CDR3 is TGTGCCAGCAGCGGGACACAAGATCATAATGAAAAACTGTTTTTT. This codes for CASSGTQDHNEKLFF.

The CDR3 loop reads CASSPPGRFEYV. The CDR3 region has the DNA TGTGCCAGCTCACCACCGGGACGTTTTGAGTACGTC. V gene TRBV18 combines with J gene TRBJ2-7, with D perhaps matching TRBD1 or TRBD2 (5 bases each). Deletions cut 0 bases from V and 11 bases from J, with 11 bases between. Germline values: CDR1 KGHSH, CDR2 LQKENI. This CDR3 is 12 amino acids long.

The chain has TRBV10-2 and TRBJ2-1; 7 positions agree with TRBD2. Germline lookup yields CDR1 WSHSY and CDR2 SAAADI. V was clipped by 1 base and J by 1 base; unmatched bases: 7. The CDR3 length is 17 residues. The CDR3 sequence is CASSEFAGVRSYNEQFF. DNA for the CDR3: TGCGCCAGCAGTGAGTTTGCGGGAGTACGGTCCTACAATGAGCAGTTCTTC.

The V call is TRBV2, the J call TRBJ2-7, with D perhaps being TRBD1 or TRBD2 (5 bases each). This CDR3 region has 14 residues. Germline assignment: CDR1 SNHLY and CDR2 FYNNEI. V lost 4 bases, J lost 2 bases, and 12 bases lay in between. The CDR3, as DNA: TGTGCCAGCAGTGTAGCAGAGGGGACCTACGAGCAGTACTTC. It is translated as CASSVAEGTYEQYF.

The CDR3 region is CASSYESRGGGYTF. The CDR3 bases are TGTGCCAGCAGTTACGAGTCCAGGGGGGGTGGCTACACCTTC. The chain employs TRBV6-6 and TRBJ1-2; 7 nucleotides match TRBD1. The CDR3 runs 14 residues. Germline V lookup: CDR1 MNHNY, CDR2 SVGAGI (reference sequence). The trim removed 2 bases at V and 7 bases at J, leaving 7 bases unmatched.

The rearrangement links TRBV2 to TRBJ2-1, with 7 bases matching TRBD1. J was trimmed by 0 bases and V by 7 bases; bases with no gene match: 6. This CDR3 region has 15 residues. Germline CDR1 and CDR2: SNHLY and FYNNEI. The CDR3 is CASNGDRSSYNEQFF. CDR3 DNA sequence: TGTGCCAGCAACGGGGACAGAAGCTCCTACAATGAGCAGTTCTTC. Looking up the rest from reference TRBV2 and TRBJ2-1 gives the full variable domain: EPEVTQTPSHQVTQMGQEVILRCVPISNHLYFYWYRQILGQKVEFLVSFYNNEISEKSEIFDDQFSVERPDGSNFTLKIRSTKLEDSAMYFCASNGDRSSYNEQFFGPGTRLTVL.

The V gene is TRBV11-1, the J gene TRBJ1-3; D not certain. The CDR3 loop spans 17 amino acids. CDR1 is SGHAT, CDR2 FQDESV, per germline (reference sequence). Trimming stripped 4 bases from V and 5 bases from J, with 21 bases between. In DNA, the CDR3 is TGTGCCAGCAGCTCCGGTGAACAGATCCCCGCTAGAAACACCATATATTTT. This encodes CASSSGEQIPARNTIYF.